This T cell receptor beta chain was captured in a study of beta chain features in type 1 diabetes. Sequenced material consisted of expressed TCRB transcripts (all of the isolated RNA was reverse transcribed). The repertoire was sequenced with immunoSEQ multiplex PCR; TCRdb's copy has only in-frame clones and lacks some. Of 350,000 to 450,000 clones listed, 14% are singletons. V lost 2 bases and J lost 10, with 8 bases in between. The CDR3 spans 11 residues. CDR1 is MNHEY, CDR2 SVGAGI, per germline. Sequencing was carried out using naive CD4+ T cells from blood. V and J are TRBV6-5 and TRBJ1-2, with D possibly TRBD1 on 5 matching bases. The TCR sequence derives from a man aged 25 to 45 in good health. In nucleotides, the CDR3 is TGTGCCAGCAGTTACAGGGGAACCTACACCTTC. Amino acid sequence: CASSYRGTYTF.